The clone carrying this T cell receptor beta chain was counted between two and nine times. Its antigen is not identified. This specimen belongs to a study of beta chain features in type 1 diabetes. Study-wide findings and caveats: Shortening of TCRB CDR3s, moderate but significant, appeared in all four CD4+ subsets of Type 1 diabetes patients. In comparison with healthy donors, patients had naive, central memory and Treg TCRB repertoires that appeared more similar.

Every isolated RNA sample was fully reverse transcribed, so sequencing captured expressed TCRB transcripts. The assay was immunoSEQ multiplex PCR, and TCRdb's table has in-frame clones only and misses some. The data show about 240,000 clones, around 14% seen once. The CDR3 runs 14 residues. V gave up 3 bases and J gave up 1 base, with 10 bases separating them. Germline V gene data show CDR1 as GTSNPN and CDR2 as SVGIG (reference sequence). This TCR came from a man aged 25-40 years with type 1 diabetes. The specimen sequenced was naive CD4+ T cells from blood. The rearrangement links TRBV30 to TRBJ2-4, with D perhaps TRBD1 (5 bases). CDR3 sequence (DNA): TGTGCCTGGAGGGTAAAGGGGGCCAAAAACATTCAGTACTTC. Translation: CAWRVKGAKNIQYF.